These T cell receptor beta chains were read from a single sample in a study of T-cell memory formation after mild COVID-19. TCRdb used MiXCR to reprocess the 5' RACE reads, holding one entry per CDR3 protein. This repertoire shows 250,000 or so distinct CDR3 sequences, 18% found once; its top ten account for around 23%. The sample consisted of PBMCs or a T cell subset sorted from them (not recorded which). The origin of the receptors is a man younger than 30 who had mild COVID-19 (a few samples of this study predate the infection). Cell type and time point are not known. Both conserved end residues are part of each CDR3. The D gene is left open where the match is weak. Size tells how often a clone was seen (once, few, many) or the class of an expanded clone, and some rows leave it out.

TRBJ1-6,-,-,TRBV3-1,CASSRQTLGSPLHF,TGTGCCAGCAGTCGACAAACCCTCGGTTCACCCCTCCACTTT
TRBJ2-5,-,-,TRBV5-1,CASSFYGESGKTQYF,TGCGCCAGCAGCTTCTACGGGGAGTCAGGGAAGACCCAGTACTTC
TRBJ2-3,few,-,TRBV5-1,CASSSTGRTSTDTQYF,TGCGCCAGCAGCAGTACAGGGCGAACTAGCACAGATACGCAGTATTTT
TRBJ2-5,many,TRBD2,TRBV4-3,CASSPRGGETQYF,TGCGCCAGCAGCCCCCGGGGGGGAGAGACCCAGTACTTC
TRBJ2-2,few,-,TRBV7-2,CASSFRTNTGELFF,TGTGCCAGCAGCTTTCGTACGAACACCGGGGAGCTGTTTTTT
TRBJ1-1,many,-,TRBV7-8,CASSPLMNTEAFF,TGTGCCAGCAGCCCACTCATGAACACTGAAGCTTTCTTT
TRBJ2-3,-,-,TRBV7-9,CASSPAAPEVTDTQYF,TGTGCCAGCAGCCCGGCGGCACCGGAAGTCACAGATACGCAGTATTTT
TRBJ2-1,few,TRBD1,TRBV7-9,CASSLGSRDRVPEQFF,TGTGCCAGCAGCTTAGGATCCCGGGACAGGGTCCCCGAGCAGTTCTTC
TRBJ2-5,-,-,TRBV7-2,CASRDRETQCF,TGTGCCAGCAGGGACCGAGAGACCCAGTGCTTC
TRBJ2-5,few,-,TRBV5-1,CASSPRDSGETQYF,TGCGCCAGCAGCCCCCGGGATAGCGGAGAGACCCAGTACTTC
TRBJ2-1,few,TRBD2,TRBV5-1,CASRPTGGSSYNEQFF,TGCGCCAGCAGGCCCACGGGGGGAAGCTCCTACAATGAGCAGTTCTTC
TRBJ1-4,few,TRBD1,TRBV7-2,CASSLTSPGTGGDEKLFF,TGTGCCAGCAGCTTAACCTCCCCCGGGACAGGGGGCGATGAAAAACTGTTTTTT
TRBJ1-4,-,TRBD1,TRBV7-9,CASSSTLGTVGNEKLFF,TGTGCCAGCAGCTCAACACTTGGGACAGTGGGTAATGAAAAACTGTTTTTT
TRBJ2-1,few,-,TRBV21-1,CASTPHASGGFSNEQFF,TGTGCCAGCACCCCCCACGCTAGCGGGGGATTCAGCAATGAGCAGTTCTTC
TRBJ2-5,-,-,TRBV2,CASSELTQGTQYF,TGTGCCAGCAGTGAATTGACCCAGGGGACCCAGTACTTC
TRBJ1-2,few,-,TRBV7-2,CATLGGHYGYTF,TGTGCCACCCTTGGGGGGCACTATGGCTACACCTTC
TRBJ2-1,-,TRBD1,TRBV11-2,CASSFAARGQGYNEQFF,TGTGCCAGCAGCTTCGCCGCTCGGGGACAGGGTTACAATGAGCAGTTCTTC
TRBJ2-1,-,-,TRBV5-6,CASTSFGLNNNEQFF,TGTGCCAGCACCTCGTTTGGGCTGAACAACAATGAGCAGTTCTTC
TRBJ1-5,many,-,TRBV7-2,CASSPWTDQPQHF,TGTGCCAGCAGCCCGTGGACAGATCAGCCCCAGCATTTT
TRBJ1-6,few,-,TRBV29-1,CSARWGPGNSPLHF,TGCAGCGCCCGCTGGGGGCCCGGTAATTCACCCCTCCACTTT
TRBJ2-1,-,-,TRBV27,CASSNTLGTWEQFF,TGTGCCAGCAGCAATACGCTAGGGACATGGGAGCAGTTCTTC
TRBJ2-3,-,-,TRBV2,CASSMASEADTQYF,TGTGCCAGCAGTATGGCCAGCGAGGCAGATACGCAGTATTTT
TRBJ2-2,-,-,TRBV7-3,CASSPGSNTGELFF,TGTGCCAGCAGCCCAGGGTCGAACACCGGGGAGCTGTTTTTT
TRBJ2-7,-,-,TRBV6-1,CASMMIPLAYEQYF,TGTGCCAGCATGATGATACCCCTAGCCTACGAGCAGTACTTC
TRBJ1-1,-,TRBD1,TRBV5-1,CASGDRAGNTEAFF,TGCGCCAGCGGAGACAGGGCGGGGAACACTGAAGCTTTCTTT
TRBJ1-2,-,-,TRBV28,CASSFKGRGYTF,TGTGCCAGCAGTTTTAAAGGCAGAGGCTACACCTTC
TRBJ2-7,-,-,TRBV3-1,CASSHTSYEQYF,TGTGCCAGCAGCCACACTTCCTACGAGCAGTACTTC
TRBJ2-2,-,-,TRBV20-1,CSARKPGRNTGELFF,TGCAGTGCTCGGAAACCGGGACGTAACACCGGGGAGCTGTTTTTT
TRBJ2-3,few,TRBD2,TRBV20-1,CAGTSGGSRTDMQYF,TGCGCAGGGACTAGCGGGGGGAGCAGGACAGATATGCAGTATTTT
TRBJ2-5,-,-,TRBV2,CASSRGEQETQYF,TGTGCCAGTAGCAGGGGCGAACAAGAGACCCAGTACTTC
TRBJ2-5,-,-,TRBV5-1,CASSGTYPPGGTQYF,TGCGCCAGCAGCGGGACCTACCCCCCCGGGGGGACCCAGTACTTC
TRBJ2-3,-,-,TRBV6-1,CASRETSLLTVYTDTQYF,TGTGCCAGCAGGGAAACTTCTTTATTGACAGTATACACAGATACGCAGTATTTT
TRBJ2-3,-,TRBD1,TRBV3-1,CASSQVPGQGSNTQYF,TGTGCCAGCAGCCAAGTCCCGGGACAGGGTTCAAATACGCAGTATTTT
TRBJ2-1,few,-,TRBV12-3/TRBV12-4,CASSLLWGDPNEQFF,TGTGCCAGCAGTTTATTGTGGGGTGACCCGAATGAGCAGTTCTTC
TRBJ2-1,few,TRBD2,TRBV7-6,CASSQLPSGANNEQFF,TGTGCCAGCAGCCAACTCCCTAGCGGGGCTAACAATGAGCAGTTCTTC
TRBJ2-4,-,TRBD1,TRBV7-8,CASSSRFGQGAKNIQYF,TGTGCCAGCAGCTCACGTTTCGGACAGGGGGCGAAAAACATTCAGTACTTC
TRBJ1-1,-,-,TRBV2,CASSEGGYTEAFF,TGTGCCAGCAGTGAAGGGGGATACACTGAAGCTTTCTTT
TRBJ1-2,few,TRBD1,TRBV7-9,CASSFVGQGPSYGYTF,TGTGCCAGCAGCTTCGTTGGACAGGGGCCCTCCTATGGCTACACCTTC
TRBJ1-1,few,TRBD1,TRBV19,CASSMGQPNTEAFF,TGTGCCAGTAGTATGGGACAGCCGAACACTGAAGCTTTCTTT
TRBJ1-1,many,-,TRBV4-3,CASSRVEQGNEAFF,TGCGCCAGCAGCCGAGTTGAACAGGGTAATGAAGCTTTCTTT
TRBJ2-5,many,TRBD1,TRBV5-5,CASSLDRGRTLYQETQYF,TGTGCCAGCAGCCTGGACAGGGGGAGGACCCTATACCAAGAGACCCAGTACTTC
TRBJ1-1,-,-,TRBV5-1,CASSSRDPGTEAFF,TGCGCCAGCAGCAGCAGGGATCCCGGGACTGAAGCTTTCTTT
TRBJ2-1,-,TRBD2,TRBV6-4,CATSTSGLYNEQFF,TGTGCCACCTCGACTAGCGGACTCTACAATGAGCAGTTCTTC
TRBJ2-1,few,-,TRBV5-6,CASSLANGNEQFF,TGTGCCAGCAGCTTGGCCAACGGGAATGAGCAGTTCTTC
TRBJ2-6,few,-,TRBV12-3/TRBV12-4,CASSTNSGANVLTF,TGTGCCAGCAGTACGAACTCTGGGGCCAACGTCCTGACTTTC
TRBJ1-5,-,-,TRBV9,CASSLGGAYSQPQHF,TGTGCCAGCAGCCTCGGGGGCGCTTATTCCCAGCCCCAGCATTTT
TRBJ2-3,few,-,TRBV12-3/TRBV12-4,CASSTRRGADTQYF,TGTGCCAGCAGTACTCGAAGGGGTGCAGATACGCAGTATTTT
TRBJ2-5,few,TRBD2,TRBV7-3,CASSNGGAGQTQYF,TGTGCCAGCAGCAACGGGGGGGCCGGGCAGACCCAGTACTTC
TRBJ2-3,few,TRBD2,TRBV4-3,CASSQASGGVNTQYF,TGCGCCAGCAGCCAAGCTAGCGGGGGGGTCAATACGCAGTATTTT
TRBJ2-3,few,-,TRBV4-2,CASSQETLAPPKDTQYF,TGTGCCAGCAGCCAAGAGACCCTAGCGCCGCCTAAAGATACGCAGTATTTT
TRBJ2-7,many,-,TRBV5-1,CASSRGNEQYF,TGCGCCAGCAGCCGGGGGAACGAGCAGTACTTC
TRBJ2-3,few,-,TRBV5-1,CASSPGFGGLTDTQYF,TGCGCCAGCAGCCCCGGTTTCGGGGGCCTCACAGATACGCAGTATTTT
TRBJ1-1,few,-,TRBV4-3,CASSPPGPVTEAFF,TGCGCCAGCAGCCCGCCGGGGCCCGTCACTGAAGCTTTCTTT
TRBJ2-3,-,-,TRBV6-5,CASSVTDLTDTQYF,TGTGCCAGCAGTGTAACAGACCTCACAGATACGCAGTATTTT
TRBJ1-2,few,-,TRBV5-4,CASSLAGGVGFDGYTF,TGTGCCAGCAGCTTGGCCGGTGGAGTAGGGTTTGATGGCTACACCTTC
TRBJ2-3,-,-,TRBV20-1,CSARGRVSTDTQYF,TGCAGTGCTAGAGGGAGGGTTAGCACAGATACGCAGTATTTT
TRBJ2-7,-,TRBD2,TRBV20-1,CSARASGSYEQYF,TGCAGTGCTAGAGCTAGCGGCTCCTACGAGCAGTACTTC
TRBJ2-3,many,-,TRBV20-1,CSADAGSDTQYF,TGCAGTGCTGACGCGGGGTCGGATACGCAGTATTTT
TRBJ1-1,-,-,TRBV6-2/TRBV6-3,CASSYRLTRRDTEAFF,TGTGCCAGCAGTTACCGATTGACGCGGCGGGACACTGAAGCTTTCTTT
TRBJ1-1,few,-,TRBV4-3,CASSQDRILSSEAFF,TGCGCCAGCAGCCAAGATAGAATACTATCGTCTGAAGCTTTCTTT